Following are 8 T cell receptor beta chains from one sample sequenced in a study of T cells in women clearing cervical HPV infection. Measured with immunoSEQ multiplex PCR; TCRdb has only the in-frame clones, and not every one. The sample holds about 34,000 clones. Sequencing was performed on blood buffy coat. The receptors originated from a woman aged 18 to 75 with a cervical HPV16 infection that either progressed to CIN3+ or cleared (not recorded which).

As concerns this clone: The read finishes 3 residues shy of the CDR3 end, and the germline J gene is used to complete it. The rearrangement joins TRBV20-1 to TRBJ2-3; TRBD2 is a possible D gene (6 bases). This CDR3 region has 15 residues. Germline V gene sequence: CDR1 DFQATT, CDR2 SNEGSKA (reference sequence). Trimming cost V 2 bases and J 3 bases, with 15 bases left between them. The CDR3 bases that were read are TGCAGTGCTAGAAGTGTGAAGGAGGGGACAGATACG. It codes for CSARSVKEGTDT. In full, the CDR3 reads CSARSVKEGTDTQYF.

Remarks on this clone: The read gets to within 3 residues of the CDR3 end, and the germline J gene fills in the rest. The V and J genes are TRBV2 and TRBJ2-7, with 7 nucleotides matching TRBD1. Germline CDR1 SNHLY, CDR2 FYNNEI. The junction had 7 bases not matched to a gene; V was cut back by 2 bases and J by 3 bases. The CDR3 has 15 residues. CDR3 amino acids: CASSERGQVNYEQYF. CDR3 bases read: TGTGCCAGCAGTGAAAGAGGACAGGTCAACTACGAG.

Comments on this clone: The read ends 3 residues shy of where the CDR3 ends; the end is completed using the germline J gene. The chain joins TRBV7-7 to TRBJ2-3, with 9 bases lining up with TRBD1. The CDR3 covers 16 residues. Germline lookup yields CDR1 SSHAT and CDR2 FNYEAQ (reference sequence). This CDR3 reads CASSNLRTGVGETQYF. The CDR3 DNA, read in part, is TGTGCCAGCAGCAACCTCCGGACAGGGGTTGGCGAGACG.

With regard to this clone: The CDR3 end is not reached by the read, which stops 3 residues before it; the germline J gene fills it in. V usage is TRBV7-3 and J usage is TRBJ2-1; maybe TRBD2 (6 bases). Trimming shortened V by 2 bases and J by 3 bases, and 11 bases separated the two germline ends. This CDR3 is built from 15 residues. Germline CDR1 is SGHTA and CDR2 is FQGTGA. The CDR3 loop reads CASSLSGGFYNEQFF. Partial CDR3 DNA: TGTGCCAGCAGCTTATCTGGGGGGTTCTACAATGAG.

About this clone: Read coverage stops 3 residues before the CDR3 terminus; the germline J gene supplies the remainder. The chain has TRBV28 and TRBJ1-2; 11 bases map to TRBD1. The V segment lost 7 bases and the J segment 4 bases; nucleotides outside the gene matches: 8. CDR3 length: 15 amino acids. Germline-derived CDR1 and CDR2 are MDHEN and SYDVKM. The CDR3 region is CASKPSGTGGYGYTF. CDR3 bases read: TGTGCCAGCAAGCCTTCCGGGACAGGGGGCTATGGC.

As concerns this clone: The sequenced fragment ends 3 residues before the CDR3 boundary, so the rest is inferred from the germline J gene. The chain couples TRBV5-1 to TRBJ1-1; D is possibly TRBD1 (6 bases). The ends were cut back, 0 bases at V and 2 bases at J, with 14 bases in the middle. Germline V lookup: CDR1 SGHRS, CDR2 YFSETQ. This CDR3 spans 16 amino acids. CDR3 sequence reads: CASSLEWGRLNTEAFF. CDR3 DNA, as far as it was read: TGCGCCAGCAGCTTGGAATGGGGGCGCCTAAACACTGAA.

This CDR3 reads CASSELGANTIYF. Partial CDR3 DNA: TGTGCCAGCAGTGAACTGGGGGCGAACACC. This rearrangement joins TRBV6-1 to TRBJ1-3, with D possibly being TRBD1 (6 bases). The read ends 3 residues before the CDR3 terminus; that terminus is restored from the germline J gene. Germline loops: CDR1 MNHNS, CDR2 SASEGT. This CDR3 has 13 residues. V lost 2 bases to trimming and J lost 7 bases, with 9 bases between them.

Of note for this clone: The read stops 3 residues short of the end of the CDR3; the missing end is completed from the germline J gene. This rearrangement joins TRBV6-2 or TRBV6-3 to TRBJ2-1; TRBD1 matches at 7 bases. V shed 6 bases, J shed 5 bases, and the junction held 10 bases outside the gene matches. CDR1 is MNHEY and CDR2 is SVGEGT in the germline V gene. This CDR3 comprises 15 residues. The DNA read from the CDR3 is TGTGCCAGCAGACCCGATCAGGGGGTAGACAATGAG. Translation: CASRPDQGVDNE. The whole CDR3 protein reads CASRPDQGVDNEQFF.